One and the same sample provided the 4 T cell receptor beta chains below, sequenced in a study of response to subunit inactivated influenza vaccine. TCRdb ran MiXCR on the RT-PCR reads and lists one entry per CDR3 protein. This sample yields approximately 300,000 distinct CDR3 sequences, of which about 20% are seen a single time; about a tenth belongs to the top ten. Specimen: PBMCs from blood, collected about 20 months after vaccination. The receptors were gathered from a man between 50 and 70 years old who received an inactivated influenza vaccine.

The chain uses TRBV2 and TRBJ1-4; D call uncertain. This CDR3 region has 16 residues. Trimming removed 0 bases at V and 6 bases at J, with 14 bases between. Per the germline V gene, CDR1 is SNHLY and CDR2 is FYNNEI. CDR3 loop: CASSEARARSDEKLFF. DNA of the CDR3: TGTGCCAGCAGTGAAGCGCGGGCGCGTAGCGATGAAAAACTGTTTTTT. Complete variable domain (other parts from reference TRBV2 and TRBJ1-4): EPEVTQTPSHQVTQMGQEVILRCVPISNHLYFYWYRQILGQKVEFLVSFYNNEISEKSEIFDDQFSVERPDGSNFTLKIRSTKLEDSAMYFCASSEARARSDEKLFFGSGTQLSVL.

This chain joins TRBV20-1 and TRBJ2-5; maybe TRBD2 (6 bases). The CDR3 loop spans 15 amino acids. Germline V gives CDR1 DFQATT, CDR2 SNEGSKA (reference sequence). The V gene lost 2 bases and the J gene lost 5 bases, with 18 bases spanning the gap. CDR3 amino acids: CSARRWTISLETQYF. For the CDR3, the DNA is TGCAGTGCTAGACGATGGACTATCTCTCTGGAGACCCAGTACTTC.

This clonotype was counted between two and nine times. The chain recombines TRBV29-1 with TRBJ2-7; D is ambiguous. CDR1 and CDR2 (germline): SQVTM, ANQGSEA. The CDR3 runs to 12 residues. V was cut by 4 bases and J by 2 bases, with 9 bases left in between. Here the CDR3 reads CSVGTGPYEQYF. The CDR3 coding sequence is TGCAGCGTTGGGACGGGCCCCTACGAGCAGTACTTC.

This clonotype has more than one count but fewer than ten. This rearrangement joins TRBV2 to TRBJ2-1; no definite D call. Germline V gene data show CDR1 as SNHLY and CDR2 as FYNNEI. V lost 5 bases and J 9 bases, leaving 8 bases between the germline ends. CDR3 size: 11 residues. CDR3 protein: CASSRVGEQFF. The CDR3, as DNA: TGTGCCAGCAGTCGCGTTGGTGAGCAGTTCTTC. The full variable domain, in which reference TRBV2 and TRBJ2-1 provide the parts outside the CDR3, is EPEVTQTPSHQVTQMGQEVILRCVPISNHLYFYWYRQILGQKVEFLVSFYNNEISEKSEIFDDQFSVERPDGSNFTLKIRSTKLEDSAMYFCASSRVGEQFFGPGTRLTVL.